The 22 T cell receptor beta chains reported below all come from one sample, sequenced in a study of Ad26.COV2.S vaccination and SARS-CoV-2 variants. Clones were read by immunoSEQ multiplex PCR, and TCRdb kept only the in-frame ones, dropping some. The profile shows 350,000 to 500,000 clones, less than 95% of them singletons. Stated treatment: 15 to 20 received Ad26.COV2.S at low or high dose, single or two shots; five or six received placebo; per-sample allocation not given. Samples came from day 63 after the first vaccine or placebo injection. Specimen: peripheral blood, collected in a trial of Ad26.COV2.S vaccine versus placebo. The source is a person aged 18-60 years who received the Ad26.COV2.S COVID-19 vaccine or a placebo.

This chain connects TRBV28 to TRBJ2-3; 11 bases map to TRBD2. This CDR3 has 15 residues. The V gene end was trimmed by 8 bases and the J gene end by 0 bases; junction bases not matched to a gene: 4. Germline CDR1 and CDR2: MDHEN and SYDVKM. CDR3 DNA: TGTGCCAGCCGGGGACTAGCGGTCAGCACAGATACGCAGTATTTT. Protein: CASRGLAVSTDTQYF. Full variable domain (missing parts from reference TRBV28 and TRBJ2-3): DVKVTQSSRYLVKRTGEKVFLECVQDMDHENMFWYRQDPGLGLRLIYFSYDVKMKEKGDIPEGYSVSREKKERFSLILESASTNQTSMYLCASRGLAVSTDTQYFGPGTRLTVL.

The chain recombines TRBV29-1 with TRBJ2-7; D gene ambiguous. Germline CDR1 reads SQVTM; CDR2 reads ANQGSEA. CDR3 length: 13 amino acids. The ends were cut back, 4 bases at V and 2 bases at J, with 12 bases in the middle. The CDR3 loop is CSVVLAVTYEQYF. The CDR3 DNA reads TGCAGCGTTGTGTTGGCGGTCACCTACGAGCAGTACTTC.

This chain uses TRBV28 with TRBJ2-7, with 9 bases matching TRBD1. The CDR3 extends over 16 amino acids. Germline V gene sequence: CDR1 MDHEN, CDR2 SYDVKM. V lost 3 bases and J lost 0; bases outside the gene matches: 6. DNA of the CDR3: TGTGCCAGCAGTTTTATAGGGACAGGGCCCTCCTACGAGCAGTACTTC. It is translated as CASSFIGTGPSYEQYF.

This sequence joins TRBV7-2 and TRBJ2-7; 14 positions match TRBD2. J lost 3 bases, V lost 1 base, and 5 bases had no gene match. Germline CDR1 SGHTA, CDR2 FQGNSA. The CDR3 loop spans 17 amino acids. CDR3 DNA: TGTGCCAGCAGCTTAGAGGGACTAGCGGGAGCCAGCTACGAGCAGTACTTC. It specifies CASSLEGLAGASYEQYF. The full variable domain, with the rest looked up from reference TRBV7-2 and TRBJ2-7, is GAGVSQSPSNKVTEKGKDVELRCDPISGHTALYWYRQSLGQGLEFLIYFQGNSAPDKSGLPSDRFSAERTGGSVSTLTIQRTQQEDSAVYLCASSLEGLAGASYEQYFGPGTRLTVT.

The gene calls are TRBV3-1 (or the pseudogene TRBV3-2) and TRBJ2-7; D might be TRBD2 (6 bases). V gave up 1 base and J gave up 7 bases, with 23 bases separating them. The germline V gene has CDR1 LGHDT and CDR2 YNNKEL (reference sequence). The CDR3 is made up of 17 amino acids. The CDR3 DNA reads TGTGCCAGCAGCCAAGTTGGGGGACGCGGGGCGGGCACGGAGCAGTACTTC. Amino acid sequence: CASSQVGGRGAGTEQYF.

The chain joins TRBV28 to TRBJ2-5, with TRBD2 identical over 7 bases. The CDR3 has 15 residues. The V gene end was trimmed by 4 bases and the J gene end by 2 bases; junction bases not matched to a gene: 7. The germline V gene encodes CDR1 MDHEN and CDR2 SYDVKM. The CDR3 sequence: CASSYPPGGQETQYF. CDR3 in DNA: TGTGCCAGCAGTTACCCTCCCGGGGGGCAAGAGACCCAGTACTTC. Variable domain in full (rest from reference TRBV28 and TRBJ2-5): DVKVTQSSRYLVKRTGEKVFLECVQDMDHENMFWYRQDPGLGLRLIYFSYDVKMKEKGDIPEGYSVSREKKERFSLILESASTNQTSMYLCASSYPPGGQETQYFGPGTRLLVL.

The chain employs TRBV19 and TRBJ2-1, with 13 bases matching TRBD2. The ends lost 4 bases at V and 2 bases at J; junction bases unmatched: 5. The CDR3 loop spans 17 amino acids. The germline V gene encodes CDR1 LNHDA and CDR2 SQIVND (reference sequence). The CDR3 region has the DNA TGTGCCAGTAGTAGGGGGGGACTAGCGGGAACCTACAATGAGCAGTTCTTC. This sequence encodes CASSRGGLAGTYNEQFF.

The chain is built from TRBV7-8 and TRBJ2-1; D remains unclear. Germline V CDR1 and CDR2: SGHVS, FQNEAQ. This CDR3 has 12 residues. V gave up 2 bases and J gave up 8 bases, with 7 bases separating them. DNA of the CDR3: TGTGCCAGCAGCTTACCCCCTCATGAGCAGTTCTTC. Protein sequence: CASSLPPHEQFF. Combining the CDR3 with reference TRBV7-8 and TRBJ2-1 gives the whole variable domain GAGVSQSPRYKVAKRGQDVALRCDPISGHVSLFWYQQALGQGPEFLTYFQNEAQLDKSGLPSDRFFAERPEGSVSTLKIQRTQQEDSAVYLCASSLPPHEQFFGPGTRLTVL.

The chain links TRBV7-9 to TRBJ2-1; D perhaps matches TRBD2 (6 bases). The CDR3 consists of 12 residues. V gave up 6 bases and J gave up 7 bases, with 10 bases separating them. Germline V CDR1 and CDR2: SEHNR, FQNEAQ (reference sequence). The chain's CDR3 is CASRRDGNEQFF. The CDR3 DNA reads TGTGCCAGCAGGCGGGACGGGAATGAGCAGTTCTTC.

This clone was seen a single time. The rearrangement uses TRBV19 and TRBJ1-1, with D unresolved. Trimming removed 5 bases at V and 3 bases at J, with 4 bases between. This CDR3 is built from 11 residues. Per germline, CDR1 LNHDA and CDR2 SQIVND (reference sequence). The DNA of the CDR3 is TGTGCCAGTAGTGAAGACACTGAAGCTTTCTTT. This sequence encodes CASSEDTEAFF.

The rearrangement links TRBV19 to TRBJ2-3; a weak D match, TRBD1 (5 bases). The germline gives CDR1 LNHDA, CDR2 SQIVND (reference sequence). This CDR3 region has 17 residues. The V gene lost 5 bases and the J gene lost 1 base, with 19 bases spanning the gap. The CDR3 region is CASSRPKTASGTDTQYF. DNA of the CDR3: TGTGCCAGTAGTCGTCCTAAGACAGCATCTGGCACAGATACGCAGTATTTT. Variable domain in full (rest from reference TRBV19 and TRBJ2-3): DGGITQSPKYLFRKEGQNVTLSCEQNLNHDAMYWYRQDPGQGLRLIYYSQIVNDFQKGDIAEGYSVSREKKESFPLTVTSAQKNPTAFYLCASSRPKTASGTDTQYFGPGTRLTVL.

V is TRBV7-6 and J is TRBJ1-6; 10 nucleotides agree with TRBD1. V lost 5 bases to trimming and J lost 14 bases; unmatched junction nucleotides: 18. Germline V gene lookup returns CDR1 SGHVS and CDR2 FNYEAQ. The CDR3 spans 17 residues. In nucleotides, the CDR3 is TGTGCCAGCAGCCAGGGACAGGGGAGTCCCTTCTACTCGGCCCTCCACTTT. Protein: CASSQGQGSPFYSALHF. Supplemented by reference TRBV7-6 and TRBJ1-6, the full variable domain reads GAGVSQSPRYKVTKRGQDVALRCDPISGHVSLYWYRQALGQGPEFLTYFNYEAQQDKSGLPNDRFSAERPEGSISTLTIQRTEQRDSAMYRCASSQGQGSPFYSALHFGNGTRLTVT.

The rearrangement uses TRBV2 and TRBJ2-1, with D possibly TRBD2 on 5 matching bases. CDR1 is SNHLY, CDR2 FYNNEI, per germline. This CDR3 has 13 amino acids. The CDR3 sequence is CALLGVSYNEQFF. The CDR3 coding sequence is TGTGCGCTGCTCGGGGTCTCCTACAATGAGCAGTTCTTC.

The chain uses TRBV30 and TRBJ2-1; 11 bases fit TRBD2. Germline V lookup: CDR1 GTSNPN, CDR2 SVGIG (reference sequence). The CDR3 has 13 amino acids. V dropped 2 bases and J dropped 15; count of bases not matched to a gene: 9. CDR3: CAWSRIAGGPLFF. The DNA for the CDR3 is TGTGCCTGGAGTCGTATAGCGGGAGGGCCCCTGTTCTTC.

The chain uses TRBV29-1 and TRBJ2-1; 9 nucleotides line up with TRBD2. V gave up 7 bases and J gave up 1 base; unmatched junction bases: 8. Germline V gene sequence: CDR1 SQVTM, CDR2 ANQGSEA. This CDR3 comprises 15 residues. CDR3 sequence (DNA): TGCAGCGCCCTAATTAGCGGGAGTTCCTACAATGAGCAGTTCTTC. It yields the protein CSALISGSSYNEQFF.

Turning to this clone: This may arise from a read error, as a much more abundant clone is one base away. Other DNA variants within this sample encode the same CDR3. The rearrangement links TRBV12-3 or TRBV12-4 to TRBJ1-5; no reliable D call. The CDR3 is 13 amino acids. Trimming stripped 1 base from V and 0 bases from J, with 1 base between. For the CDR3, the DNA is TGTGCCAGCAGTTTAGGTAGCAATCAGCCCCAGCATTTT. Translation: CASSLGSNQPQHF.

V gene TRBV11-2 combines with J gene TRBJ2-2, with no clear D. Trimming stripped 7 bases from V and 6 bases from J, with 9 bases between. The CDR3 has 12 residues. Germline loops: CDR1 SGHAT, CDR2 FQNNGV. CDR3 in amino acids: CASTPLPGELFF. DNA for the CDR3: TGTGCCAGCACCCCCCTCCCCGGGGAGCTGTTTTTT.

The chain uses TRBV6-1 and TRBJ2-1; TRBD2 agrees at 7 bases. The germline gives CDR1 MNHNS, CDR2 SASEGT. This CDR3 is 14 amino acids long. Unmatched junction bases numbered 9, after V lost 3 bases and J lost 10 bases. CDR3 sequence (DNA): TGTGCCAGCAGTGATTGGGGGGGGACCTCGGAGCAGTTCTTC. Translating it yields CASSDWGGTSEQFF.

V is TRBV14 and J is TRBJ1-1, with 7 bases aligning to TRBD1. There are 17 residues in the CDR3. V lost 4 bases to trimming and J lost 1 base; unmatched junction nucleotides: 12. Germline CDR1 is SGHDN and CDR2 is FVKESK. CDR3 sequence reads: CASSPGGLSRRNTEAFF. CDR3 in DNA: TGTGCCAGCAGCCCAGGGGGATTATCTCGACGGAACACTGAAGCTTTCTTT.

The J gene is TRBJ1-5, the V gene TRBV2; D is unresolved. Germline CDR1 reads SNHLY; CDR2 reads FYNNEI. The germline V and J ends were trimmed by 5 bases and 4 bases, with 9 bases remaining between them. The CDR3 is made up of 13 amino acids. As DNA, the CDR3 is TGTGCCAGCAGTTTGGATGCAAATCAGCCCCAGCATTTT. Amino acids: CASSLDANQPQHF. Full variable domain (missing parts from reference TRBV2 and TRBJ1-5): EPEVTQTPSHQVTQMGQEVILRCVPISNHLYFYWYRQILGQKVEFLVSFYNNEISEKSEIFDDQFSVERPDGSNFTLKIRSTKLEDSAMYFCASSLDANQPQHFGDGTRLSIL.

The chain has TRBV27 and TRBJ1-1, with TRBD1 matching over 9 bases. Germline assignment: CDR1 MNHEY and CDR2 SMNVEV (reference sequence). V gave up 5 bases and J gave up 6 bases; unmatched junction bases: 4. The CDR3 consists of 13 residues. This CDR3 reads CASSQWTGAEAFF. The CDR3 nucleotides are TGTGCCAGCAGTCAATGGACAGGGGCTGAAGCTTTCTTT.

The rearrangement links TRBV5-6 to TRBJ2-1; D is possibly TRBD1 (6 bases). Germline V gives CDR1 SGHDT, CDR2 YYEEEE. The CDR3 consists of 16 residues. Between the trimmed V and J ends, which lost 3 bases and 1 base, there was a span of 14 bases. The CDR3 spells CASSSYRVLSYNEQFF. DNA for the CDR3: TGTGCCAGCAGCTCGTACAGGGTCTTGTCCTACAATGAGCAGTTCTTC. Full variable domain (missing parts from reference TRBV5-6 and TRBJ2-1): DAGVTQSPTHLIKTRGQQVTLRCSPKSGHDTVSWYQQALGQGPQFIFQYYEEEERQRGNFPDRFSGHQFPNYSSELNVNALLLGDSALYLCASSSYRVLSYNEQFFGPGTRLTVL.